The 32 T cell receptor beta chains in this list originate from one sample, sequenced in a study of blood T cell repertoires in COVID-19. The method was immunoSEQ multiplex PCR; TCRdb's version includes in-frame clones alone and lacks a portion of them. The sample has 200,000 to 250,000 clones; 75% to 90% are singletons. Sequenced input: PBMCs or T cells enriched from blood (not recorded which). Every receptor here comes from a woman in her thirties or forties with acute COVID-19.

The chain joins TRBV29-1 to TRBJ1-3; D is possibly TRBD1 (6 bases). CDR3 length equals 14 residues. Germline V gene lookup returns CDR1 SQVTM and CDR2 ANQGSEA. V lost 6 bases to trimming and J lost 3 bases, with 15 bases between them. CDR3 bases: TGCAGCGTGGTAACCGGGACAAGTGGAAACACCATATATTTT. Translated: CSVVTGTSGNTIYF.

The V call is TRBV9, the J call TRBJ2-3; 11 nucleotides agree with TRBD2. The V and J ends lost 0 bases and 2 bases, in that order; junction bases with no gene match: 8. The CDR3 totals 18 residues. CDR1 SGDLS and CDR2 YYNGEE come from the germline V gene. Here the CDR3 reads CASSVVSSGGPITDTQYF. The CDR3, as DNA: TGTGCCAGCAGCGTAGTGTCTAGCGGGGGGCCAATCACAGATACGCAGTATTTT.

J is TRBJ2-3 and V is TRBV7-9, with a possible D match to TRBD1 (5 bases). Germline V gene sequence: CDR1 SEHNR, CDR2 FQNEAQ (reference sequence). The CDR3 is made up of 15 amino acids. The V end lost 4 bases, the J end lost 0 bases, and 11 bases lay between the germline ends. The CDR3 DNA reads TGTGCCAGCAGCTCGGACACTCTCAGCACAGATACGCAGTATTTT. Translated: CASSSDTLSTDTQYF.

This clone occurred a few times. As DNA, the CDR3 is TGCGCCAGCAGTGACCCACAGGGGGCTAACTATGGCTACACCTTC. Translating gives CASSDPQGANYGYTF. The chain is built from TRBV10-2 and TRBJ1-2; TRBD1 aligns across 8 bases. Germline V gives CDR1 WSHSY, CDR2 SAAADI. J was trimmed by 0 bases and V by 3 bases; bases with no gene match: 3. This CDR3 contains 15 residues.

The chain joins TRBV3-1 (or the pseudogene TRBV3-2) to TRBJ1-1, with unresolved D. The length of the CDR3 is 12 residues. Germline-derived CDR1 and CDR2 are LGHDT and YNNKEL (reference sequence). The V and J ends lost 2 bases and 8 bases respectively, with 9 bases between them. This chain's CDR3 is CASSQTDAEAFF. The CDR3 DNA reads as TGTGCCAGCAGCCAAACAGATGCGGAAGCTTTCTTT.

This rearrangement joins TRBV2 to TRBJ1-2, with TRBD1 as a possible D gene (6 bases). CDR1 SNHLY and CDR2 FYNNEI come from the germline V gene. Trimming left V 6 bases short and J 2 bases short, with 10 bases between. This CDR3 is 13 amino acids long. CDR3 region: CASSVTGNYGYTF. The CDR3 DNA sequence: TGTGCCAGCAGCGTCACAGGGAACTATGGCTACACCTTC.

This clone appeared once. V is TRBV30 and J is TRBJ2-2; 9 nucleotides align to TRBD1. V trimming: 7 bases; J trimming: 5 bases; junction bases outside the gene matches: 2. This CDR3 contains 12 residues. The germline gives CDR1 GTSNPN, CDR2 SVGIG (reference sequence). The CDR3 protein is CALGQGTGELFF. CDR3 DNA sequence: TGTGCCTTGGGACAGGGAACCGGGGAGCTGTTTTTT.

The chain couples TRBV7-3 to TRBJ1-1, with TRBD1 matching 8 bases. J lost 5 bases, V lost 5 bases, and 7 bases had no gene match. This CDR3 has 14 amino acids. Germline V CDR1 and CDR2: SGHTA, FQGTGA. The CDR3 region is CASSPGGEFTEAFF. DNA for the CDR3: TGTGCCAGCAGCCCAGGGGGCGAATTTACTGAAGCTTTCTTT. Together with reference TRBV7-3 and TRBJ1-1, the CDR3 gives the full variable domain: GAGVSQTPSNKVTEKGKYVELRCDPISGHTALYWYRQSLGQGPEFLIYFQGTGAADDSGLPNDRFFAVRPEGSVSTLKIQRTERGDSAVYLCASSPGGEFTEAFFGQGTRLTVV.

The J gene is TRBJ2-3, the V gene TRBV10-2; TRBD2 agrees at 8 bases. V lost 6 bases to trimming and J lost 9 bases; unmatched junction nucleotides: 5. CDR3 size: 12 residues. In germline, CDR1 is WSHSY, CDR2 SAAADI. CDR3 loop: CASSSLAGTQYF. CDR3 nucleotides: TGCGCCAGCAGCTCCCTAGCGGGCACGCAGTATTTT.

The V and J genes are TRBV27 and TRBJ1-1; no definite D call. Germline CDR1 is MNHEY and CDR2 is SMNVEV (reference sequence). V was clipped by 3 bases and J by 0 bases, with 11 bases between them. The CDR3 consists of 15 residues. CDR3 DNA: TGTGCCAGCAGTTTTTACCAGCGGATGAACACTGAAGCTTTCTTT. Translating it yields CASSFYQRMNTEAFF.

The rearrangement joins TRBV6-5 to TRBJ2-6; D uncertain. Looked up from germline, CDR1 is MNHEY and CDR2 is SVGAGI. The CDR3 consists of 14 residues. Trimming removed 4 bases at V and 0 bases at J, with 4 bases between. CDR3 in DNA: TGTGCCAGCAGTTCCTACTCTGGGGCCAACGTCCTGACTTTC. This sequence encodes CASSSYSGANVLTF.

The table lists this clone with many counts. The rearrangement uses TRBV15 and TRBJ1-1, with D tentatively TRBD1 (6 bases). V dropped 5 bases and J dropped 0 bases, with 16 bases sitting between them. The germline V gene has CDR1 LNHNV and CDR2 YYDKDF (reference sequence). This CDR3 spans 16 amino acids. The CDR3 reads CATSPRSPGVNTEAFF. DNA of the CDR3: TGTGCCACCAGCCCCCGGTCCCCAGGGGTGAACACTGAAGCTTTCTTT.

This clone was observed a handful of times. The chain is built from TRBV27 and TRBJ2-1; TRBD1 agrees at 9 bases. V trimming: 6 bases; J trimming: 4 bases; junction bases outside the gene matches: 13. The germline V gene encodes CDR1 MNHEY and CDR2 SMNVEV (reference sequence). The CDR3 spans 17 residues. The CDR3 bases are TGTGCCAGCAGCAGCCTGGAGGGACAGGGATTATACAATGAGCAGTTCTTC. Translating it yields CASSSLEGQGLYNEQFF.

The genes are TRBV19 and TRBJ2-5, with D perhaps matching TRBD2 (5 bases). The germline V gene has CDR1 LNHDA and CDR2 SQIVND (reference sequence). The length of the CDR3 is 11 residues. The V and J ends lost 8 bases and 4 bases respectively, with 8 bases between them. CDR3 sequence reads: CASFGGETQYF. The CDR3 nucleotides are TGTGCCAGTTTCGGAGGAGAGACCCAGTACTTC.

J is TRBJ1-2 and V is TRBV7-9, with 7 bases identical to TRBD1. This CDR3 spans 15 amino acids. The V segment lost 5 bases and the J segment 3 bases; nucleotides outside the gene matches: 9. The V gene's germline CDR1 is SEHNR and CDR2 FQNEAQ (reference sequence). This CDR3 is CASSQYQGEDYGYTF. DNA for the CDR3: TGTGCCAGCAGCCAATATCAGGGGGAGGACTATGGCTACACCTTC.

V and J are TRBV5-1 and TRBJ2-6, with TRBD1 matching 8 bases. This CDR3 comprises 18 residues. Germline CDR1 reads SGHRS; CDR2 reads YFSETQ. V gave up 1 base and J gave up 2 bases; unmatched junction bases: 8. The CDR3 DNA follows: TGCGCCAGCAGCTTGTTCACAGGGGGGACGACTGGGGCCAACGTCCTGACTTTC. Protein sequence: CASSLFTGGTTGANVLTF.

The chain employs TRBV7-2 and TRBJ1-2; TRBD1 agrees at 8 bases. The germline V gene encodes CDR1 SGHTA and CDR2 FQGNSA. After removal of 6 bases from V and 4 bases from J, the junction contained 4 bases not matched to a gene. The CDR3 is 13 residues long. CDR3 sequence: CASRSGQGYGYTF. The CDR3 DNA sequence: TGTGCCAGCAGATCTGGACAGGGCTATGGCTACACCTTC.

This sequence joins TRBV19 and TRBJ1-6; D might be TRBD1 (6 bases). V dropped 7 bases and J dropped 9 bases, with 16 bases sitting between them. Germline V gene sequence: CDR1 LNHDA, CDR2 SQIVND (reference sequence). This CDR3 comprises 14 residues. Here the CDR3 DNA reads TGTGCCAGTACCGTGACAGGAATATTTTCACCCCTCCACTTT. This encodes CASTVTGIFSPLHF.

The chain recombines TRBV5-1 with TRBJ2-1; D remains unclear. The CDR3 sequence is 12 residues long. The V end was cut by 3 bases, the J end by 8 bases, with 9 bases between. CDR1 is SGHRS, CDR2 YFSETQ, per germline. The CDR3 DNA sequence: TGCGCCAGCAGCTACAGCAAGGATGAGCAGTTCTTC. It is translated as CASSYSKDEQFF.

This clone turned up a few times. The chain uses TRBV12-3 or TRBV12-4 and TRBJ1-1; the match to TRBD1 covers 7 bases. The CDR3 is 13 amino acids. J lost 4 bases, V lost 6 bases, and 5 bases had no gene match. CDR3 sequence (DNA): TGTGCCAGCAGAGCCACAGGGGTCACTGAAGCTTTCTTT. Its protein product is CASRATGVTEAFF.

J is TRBJ1-6 and V is TRBV19, with TRBD1 identical over 8 bases. The CDR3 extends over 14 amino acids. After removal of 6 bases from V and 9 bases from J, the junction contained 7 bases not matched to a gene. Looked up from germline, CDR1 is LNHDA and CDR2 is SQIVND (reference sequence). CDR3 nucleotide sequence: TGTGCCAGTAGGACAACAGGGACAGGTTCACCCCTCCACTTT. Translation: CASRTTGTGSPLHF.

This rearrangement joins TRBV14 to TRBJ1-1; D gene unclear. This CDR3 is built from 14 residues. Trimming cost V 4 bases and J 2 bases, with 11 bases left between them. CDR1 is SGHDN, CDR2 FVKESK, per germline. The CDR3 loop reads CASSLAGLNTEAFF. The CDR3, as DNA: TGTGCCAGCAGCCTAGCCGGTCTCAACACTGAAGCTTTCTTT.

The sample holds a few counts of this clone. The chain recombines TRBV19 with TRBJ1-2; 8 bases map to TRBD1. The CDR3 length is 13 residues. Trimming cost V 5 bases and J 7 bases; bases outside gene matches: 6. Looked up from germline, CDR1 is LNHDA and CDR2 is SQIVND (reference sequence). The CDR3 loop reads CASSDDRGVGYTF. In DNA, the CDR3 is TGTGCCAGTAGTGATGACAGGGGAGTTGGCTACACCTTC.

The chain joins TRBV6-5 to TRBJ1-2; 8 bases line up with TRBD1. Losses at the gene ends were 6 bases for V and 8 bases for J; bases not matched to a gene: 5. The germline gives CDR1 MNHEY, CDR2 SVGAGI. CDR3 length: 12 amino acids. This chain's CDR3 is CASRTGEVGYTF. CDR3 DNA: TGTGCCAGCAGGACAGGGGAAGTCGGCTACACCTTC.

The J gene is TRBJ2-1, the V gene TRBV2; 13 nucleotides align to TRBD2. J gave up 9 bases and V 9 bases, and 11 bases lay outside the gene matches. This CDR3 has 15 residues. CDR1 SNHLY and CDR2 FYNNEI come from the germline V gene. The CDR3: CARNIPGLAGSEQFF. The CDR3 DNA sequence: TGTGCCAGAAATATACCGGGACTAGCGGGGAGTGAGCAGTTCTTC.

V gene TRBV4-1 combines with J gene TRBJ1-1; D is ambiguous. The CDR3 runs 13 residues. Trimming cost V 0 bases and J 7 bases, with 9 bases left between them. The germline CDR1 and CDR2 sequences are MGHRA and YSYEKL. The chain's CDR3 is CASSQEVTSEAFF. CDR3 in DNA: TGCGCCAGCAGCCAAGAAGTGACTAGTGAAGCTTTCTTT.

V and J are TRBV4-3 and TRBJ2-1; a weak D match, TRBD1 (5 bases). Germline V gene lookup returns CDR1 LGHNA and CDR2 YSLEER. The CDR3 has 12 amino acids. The V gene lost 0 bases and the J gene lost 15 bases, with 12 bases spanning the gap. Written as DNA, the CDR3 is TGCGCCAGCAGCCAAGAGGGCAGGGATATGTTCTTC. Its translation is CASSQEGRDMFF.

The V and J genes are TRBV4-1 and TRBJ1-4, with D possibly TRBD1 on 5 matching bases. This CDR3 has 15 amino acids. The V end was cut by 0 bases, the J end by 8 bases, with 13 bases between. The germline gives CDR1 MGHRA, CDR2 YSYEKL. The CDR3 loop reads CASSQDTGGGEKLFF. DNA for the CDR3: TGCGCCAGCAGCCAAGATACCGGGGGAGGCGAAAAACTGTTTTTT.

There are a few counts of this clone. The chain employs TRBV14 and TRBJ2-1; D is undetermined. This CDR3 has 15 residues. Looked up from germline, CDR1 is SGHDN and CDR2 is FVKESK. V shed 1 base and J shed 0 bases, with 7 bases lying between them. The chain's CDR3 is CASSQGYNSYNEQFF. The CDR3 DNA is TGTGCCAGCAGCCAAGGGTACAACTCCTACAATGAGCAGTTCTTC.

This clone was counted a single time. V is TRBV3-1 (or the pseudogene TRBV3-2) and J is TRBJ1-1; D is ambiguous. Germline assignment: CDR1 LGHDT and CDR2 YNNKEL (reference sequence). The CDR3 sequence is 16 residues long. Trimming shortened V by 4 bases and J by 0 bases, and 15 bases separated the two germline ends. The CDR3 here is CASSPGTLTVNTEAFF. The CDR3, as DNA: TGTGCCAGCAGCCCGGGAACCCTTACAGTGAACACTGAAGCTTTCTTT.

The chain joins TRBV27 to TRBJ2-3; D perhaps matches TRBD1 (7 bases). The CDR3 runs to 15 residues. Germline V lookup: CDR1 MNHEY, CDR2 SMNVEV (reference sequence). Trimming cost V 5 bases and J 6 bases, with 18 bases left between them. The CDR3 nucleotides read TGTGCCAGCAGTCCCCGGGCAGGGGGGAGGGATACGCAGTATTTT. Translated: CASSPRAGGRDTQYF.

V usage is TRBV12-3 or TRBV12-4 and J usage is TRBJ1-1; possibly TRBD1 for D (6 bases). This CDR3 has 12 amino acids. V was cut by 7 bases and J by 5 bases, with 11 bases left in between. In DNA form, the CDR3 reads TGTGCCAGCACCTTAGACAGGACTGAAGCTTTCTTT. This sequence encodes CASTLDRTEAFF.